Following are 7 T cell receptor beta chains from one sample sequenced in a study of shared clonotypes between healthy human individuals. Sequenced by immunoSEQ multiplex PCR; TCRdb stores in-frame clones only, minus some. This table holds a few million clones, approximately 96% found once. Sequenced sample: naive CD4+ T cells sorted from blood. Subset denoted: CD45RA+ positively selected. The source is a man younger than 35 in good health.

J is TRBJ1-1 and V is TRBV6-5; D ambiguous. V lost 4 bases and J 7 bases, leaving 10 bases between the germline ends. The CDR3 sequence is 12 residues long. Germline V lookup: CDR1 MNHEY, CDR2 SVGAGI. CDR3 DNA: TGTGCCAGCAGTTCGAGGGTAGGTGAAGCTTTCTTT. This sequence encodes CASSSRVGEAFF.

About this clone itself: Other nucleotide sequences from this sample produce the same CDR3. The chain joins TRBV20-1 to TRBJ1-1; 8 bases agree with TRBD1. V trimming: 5 bases; J trimming: 8 bases; junction bases outside the gene matches: 4. The CDR3 totals 11 residues. Looked up from germline, CDR1 is DFQATT and CDR2 is SNEGSKA (reference sequence). CDR3 sequence (DNA): TGCAGTGCTTCGCGACAGGGGGAAGCTTTCTTT. Amino acid sequence: CSASRQGEAFF.

J is TRBJ1-1 and V is TRBV6-5; tentatively, D is TRBD1 (5 bases). Germline V gene lookup returns CDR1 MNHEY and CDR2 SVGAGI. The ends were cut back, 6 bases at V and 0 bases at J, with 11 bases in the middle. The CDR3 sequence is 14 residues long. The chain's CDR3 is CASRPPGMNTEAFF. DNA of the CDR3: TGTGCCAGCAGACCCCCAGGGATGAACACTGAAGCTTTCTTT.

This chain joins TRBV2 and TRBJ1-3; D might be TRBD1 (5 bases). The CDR3 has 15 amino acids. Between the trimmed V and J ends, which lost 2 bases and 1 base, there was a span of 9 bases. Germline-derived CDR1 and CDR2 are SNHLY and FYNNEI. Written as DNA, the CDR3 is TGTGCCAGCAGTGAACCGGGGCGGTCTGGAAACACCATATATTTT. This sequence encodes CASSEPGRSGNTIYF.

V gene TRBV11-2 combines with J gene TRBJ1-1, with D unclear. The V gene's germline CDR1 is SGHAT and CDR2 FQNNGV. The CDR3 loop spans 13 amino acids. Trimming took off 0 bases at V and 11 bases at J, with 13 bases between the two ends. Here the CDR3 reads CASSLEPLGSAFF. DNA for the CDR3: TGTGCCAGCAGCTTAGAACCCCTCGGTAGTGCTTTCTTT. The variable domain in full, completed from reference TRBV11-2 and TRBJ1-1, reads EAGVAQSPRYKIIEKRQSVAFWCNPISGHATLYWYQQILGQGPKLLIQFQNNGVVDDSQLPKDRFSAERLKGVDSTLKIQPAKLEDSAVYLCASSLEPLGSAFFGQGTRLTVV.

This rearrangement joins TRBV13 to TRBJ2-1; D is perhaps TRBD1 or TRBD2 (5 bases each). Germline loops: CDR1 PRHDT, CDR2 FYEKMQ (reference sequence). The V and J ends lost 1 base and 0 bases respectively, with 7 bases between them. The CDR3 is 15 residues long. The CDR3 region has the DNA TGTGCCAGCAGCTTAGTTGGGGGCTCCTACAATGAGCAGTTCTTC. It translates to CASSLVGGSYNEQFF.

The rearrangement joins TRBV27 to TRBJ2-7; TRBD1 agrees at 9 bases. The V gene's germline CDR1 is MNHEY and CDR2 SMNVEV (reference sequence). The CDR3 contains 14 residues. V lost 5 bases and J lost 5; bases outside the gene matches: 7. CDR3 DNA: TGTGCCAGCAGTGATGGACAGGGGTTCGACGAGCAGTACTTC. It yields the protein CASSDGQGFDEQYF.